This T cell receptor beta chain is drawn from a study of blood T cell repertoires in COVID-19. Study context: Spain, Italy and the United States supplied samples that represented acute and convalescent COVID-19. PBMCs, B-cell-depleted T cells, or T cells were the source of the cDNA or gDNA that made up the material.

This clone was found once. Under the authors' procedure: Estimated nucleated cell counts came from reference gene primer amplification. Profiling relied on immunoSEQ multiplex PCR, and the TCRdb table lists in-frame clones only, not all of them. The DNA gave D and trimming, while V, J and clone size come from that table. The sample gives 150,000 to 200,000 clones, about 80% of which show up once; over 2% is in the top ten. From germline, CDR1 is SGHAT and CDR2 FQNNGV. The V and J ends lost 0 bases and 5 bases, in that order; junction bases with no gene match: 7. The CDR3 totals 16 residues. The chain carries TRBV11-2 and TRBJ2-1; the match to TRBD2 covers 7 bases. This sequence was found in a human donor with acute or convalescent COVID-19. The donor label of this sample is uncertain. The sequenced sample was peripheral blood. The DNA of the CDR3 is TGTGCCAGCAGCTTAGATCAGGTTAGCGGGCACAATGAGCAGTTCTTC. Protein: CASSLDQVSGHNEQFF.